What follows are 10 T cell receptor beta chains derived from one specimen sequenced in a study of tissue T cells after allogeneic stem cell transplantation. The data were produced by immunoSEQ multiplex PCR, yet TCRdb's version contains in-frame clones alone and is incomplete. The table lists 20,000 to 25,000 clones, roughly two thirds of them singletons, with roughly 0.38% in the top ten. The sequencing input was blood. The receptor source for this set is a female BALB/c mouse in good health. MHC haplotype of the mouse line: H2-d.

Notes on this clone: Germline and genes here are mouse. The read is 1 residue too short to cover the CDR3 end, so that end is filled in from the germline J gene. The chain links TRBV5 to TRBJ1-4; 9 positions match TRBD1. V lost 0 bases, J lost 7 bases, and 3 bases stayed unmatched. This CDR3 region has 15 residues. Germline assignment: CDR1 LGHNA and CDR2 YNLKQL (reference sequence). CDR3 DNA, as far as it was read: TGTGCCAGCAGCCAAGAACAGGGGGCGCCCGAAAGATTATTT. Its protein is CASSQEQGAPERLF. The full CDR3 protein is CASSQEQGAPERLFF.

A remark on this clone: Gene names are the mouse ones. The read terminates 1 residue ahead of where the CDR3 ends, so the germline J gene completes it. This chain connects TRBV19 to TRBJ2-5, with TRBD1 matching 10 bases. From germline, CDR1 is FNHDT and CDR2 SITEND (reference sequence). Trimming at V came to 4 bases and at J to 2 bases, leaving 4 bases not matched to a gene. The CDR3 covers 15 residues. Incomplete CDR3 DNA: TGTGCCAGCAGTCGACAGGGGGCCCTCCAAGACACCCAGTAC. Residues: CASSRQGALQDTQY. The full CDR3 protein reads CASSRQGALQDTQYF.

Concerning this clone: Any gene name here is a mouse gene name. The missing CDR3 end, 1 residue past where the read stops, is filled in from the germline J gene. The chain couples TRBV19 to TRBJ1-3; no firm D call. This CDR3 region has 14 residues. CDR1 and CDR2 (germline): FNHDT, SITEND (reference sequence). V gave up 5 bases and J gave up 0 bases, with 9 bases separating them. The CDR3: CASSLHNSGNTLYF. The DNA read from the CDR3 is TGTGCCAGCAGCCTTCATAATTCTGGAAATACGCTCTAT.

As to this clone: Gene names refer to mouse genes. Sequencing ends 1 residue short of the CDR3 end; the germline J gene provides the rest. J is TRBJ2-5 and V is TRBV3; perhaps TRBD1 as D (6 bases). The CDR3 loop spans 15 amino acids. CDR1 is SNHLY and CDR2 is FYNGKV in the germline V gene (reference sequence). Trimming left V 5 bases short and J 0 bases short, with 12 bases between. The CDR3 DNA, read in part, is TGTGCCAGCAGCCGTACAGGGTTTAACCAAGACACCCAGTAC. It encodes CASSRTGFNQDTQY. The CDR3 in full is CASSRTGFNQDTQYF.

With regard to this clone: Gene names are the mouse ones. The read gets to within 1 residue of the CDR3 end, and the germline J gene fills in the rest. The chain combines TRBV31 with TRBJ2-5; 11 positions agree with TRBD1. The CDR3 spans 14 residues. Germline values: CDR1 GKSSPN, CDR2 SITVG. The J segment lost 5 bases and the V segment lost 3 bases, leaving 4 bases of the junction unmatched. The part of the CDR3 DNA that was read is TGTGCCTGGAGCCGCGGGACAGGGGGAGACACCCAGTAC. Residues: CAWSRGTGGDTQY. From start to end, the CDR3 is CAWSRGTGGDTQYF.

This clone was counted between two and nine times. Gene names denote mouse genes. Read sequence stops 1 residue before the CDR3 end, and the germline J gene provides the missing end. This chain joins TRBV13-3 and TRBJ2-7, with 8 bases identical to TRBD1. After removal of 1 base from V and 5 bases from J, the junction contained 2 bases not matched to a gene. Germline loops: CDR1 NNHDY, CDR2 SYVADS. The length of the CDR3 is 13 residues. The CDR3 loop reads CASSDPDRDEQYF. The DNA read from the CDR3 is TGTGCCAGCAGTGATCCGGACAGGGATGAACAGTAC.

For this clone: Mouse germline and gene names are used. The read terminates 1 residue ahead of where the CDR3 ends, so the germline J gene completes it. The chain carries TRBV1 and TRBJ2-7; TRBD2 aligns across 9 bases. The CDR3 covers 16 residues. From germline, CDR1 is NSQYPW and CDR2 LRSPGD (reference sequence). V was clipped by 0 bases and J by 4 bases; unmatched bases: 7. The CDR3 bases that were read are TGCACCTGCAGTGCAGATCTGCCGGGACTGGGATATGAACAGTAC. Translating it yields CTCSADLPGLGYEQY. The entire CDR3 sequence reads CTCSADLPGLGYEQYF. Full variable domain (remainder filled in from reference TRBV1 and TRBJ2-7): VTLLEQNPRWRLVPRGQAVNLRCILKNSQYPWMSWYQQDLQKQLQWLFTLRSPGDKEVKSLPGADYLATRVTDTELRLQVANMSQGRTLYCTCSADLPGLGYEQYFGPGTRLTVL.

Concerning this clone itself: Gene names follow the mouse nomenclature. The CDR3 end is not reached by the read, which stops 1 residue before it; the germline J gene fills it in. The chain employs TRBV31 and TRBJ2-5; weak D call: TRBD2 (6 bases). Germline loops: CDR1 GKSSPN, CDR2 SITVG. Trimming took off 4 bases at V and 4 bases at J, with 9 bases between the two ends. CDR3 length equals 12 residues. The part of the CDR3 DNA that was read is TGTGCCTGGACGCTGGGGAAAGACACCCAGTAC. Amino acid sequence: CAWTLGKDTQY. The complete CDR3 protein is CAWTLGKDTQYF.

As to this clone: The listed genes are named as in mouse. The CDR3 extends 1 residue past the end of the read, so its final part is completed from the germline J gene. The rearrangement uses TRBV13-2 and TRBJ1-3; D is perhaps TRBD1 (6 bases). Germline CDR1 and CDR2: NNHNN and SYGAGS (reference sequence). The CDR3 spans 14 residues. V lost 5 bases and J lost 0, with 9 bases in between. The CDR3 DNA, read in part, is TGTGCCAGCGGGGCACAGGGTTCTGGAAATACGCTCTAT. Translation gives CASGAQGSGNTLY. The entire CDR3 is CASGAQGSGNTLYF.

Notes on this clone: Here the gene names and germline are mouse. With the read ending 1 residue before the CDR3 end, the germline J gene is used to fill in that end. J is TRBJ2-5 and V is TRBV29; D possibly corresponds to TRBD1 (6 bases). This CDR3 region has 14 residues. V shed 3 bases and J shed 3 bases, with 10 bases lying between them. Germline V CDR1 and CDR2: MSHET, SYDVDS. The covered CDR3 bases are TGTGCTAGCAGTTTTCGGGACAAACAAGACACCCAGTAC. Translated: CASSFRDKQDTQY. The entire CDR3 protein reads CASSFRDKQDTQYF.